The T cell receptor (beta chain) under discussion was sequenced for a study of blood T cell repertoires in COVID-19. Study-level information: COVID-19 samples from acute and convalescent phases originated in the United States, Italy and Spain. Sources were T cells, B-cell-depleted T cells, or PBMCs; the material itself was cDNA or gDNA.

Sequencing was performed with immunoSEQ multiplex PCR; in TCRdb, only in-frame clones are kept and a portion is missing. The sample shows about 250,000 clones, around 86% of them seen only once. Sequenced sample: peripheral blood. The origin of this receptor is a woman aged 25 to 39 with active or convalescent COVID-19.

The DNA for the CDR3 is TGTGCCAGCAGCTCACCAGGCCACTACGAGCAGTACTTC. This sequence encodes CASSSPGHYEQYF. The chain joins TRBV7-9 to TRBJ2-7, with D uncertain. V lost 4 bases to trimming and J lost 3 bases, with 10 bases between them. CDR1 and CDR2 from the germline V gene are SEHNR and FQNEAQ (reference sequence). The CDR3 loop spans 13 amino acids.